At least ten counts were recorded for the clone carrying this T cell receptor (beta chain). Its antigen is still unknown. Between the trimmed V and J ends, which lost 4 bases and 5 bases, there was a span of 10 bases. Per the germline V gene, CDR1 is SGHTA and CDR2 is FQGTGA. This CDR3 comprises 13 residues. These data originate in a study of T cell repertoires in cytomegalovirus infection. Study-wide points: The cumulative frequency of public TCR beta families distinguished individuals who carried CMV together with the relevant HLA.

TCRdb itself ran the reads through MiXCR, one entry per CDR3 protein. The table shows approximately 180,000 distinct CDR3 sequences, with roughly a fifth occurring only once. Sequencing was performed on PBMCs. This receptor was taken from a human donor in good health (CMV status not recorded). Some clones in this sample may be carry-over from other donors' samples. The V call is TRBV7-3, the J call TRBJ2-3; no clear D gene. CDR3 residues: CASSSPGGDTQYF. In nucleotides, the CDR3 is TGTGCCAGCAGCTCCCCCGGCGGAGATACGCAGTATTTT.